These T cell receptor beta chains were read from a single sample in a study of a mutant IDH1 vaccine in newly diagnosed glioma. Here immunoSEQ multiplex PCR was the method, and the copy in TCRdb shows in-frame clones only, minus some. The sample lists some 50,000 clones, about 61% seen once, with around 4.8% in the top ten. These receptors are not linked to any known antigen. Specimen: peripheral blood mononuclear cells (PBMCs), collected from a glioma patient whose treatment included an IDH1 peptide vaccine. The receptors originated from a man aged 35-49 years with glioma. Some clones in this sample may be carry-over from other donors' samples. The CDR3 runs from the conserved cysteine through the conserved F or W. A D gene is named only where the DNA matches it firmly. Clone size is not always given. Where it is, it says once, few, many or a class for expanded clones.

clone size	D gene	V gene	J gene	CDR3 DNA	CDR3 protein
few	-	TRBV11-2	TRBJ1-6	TGTGCCAGCAGCAATGGGGCCAGGGGAAGATCACCCCTCCACTTT	CASSNGARGRSPLHF
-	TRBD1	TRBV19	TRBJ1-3	TGTGCCAGTAGTATATTTGGGAGACAGGGCCTCTCTGGAAACACCATATATTTT	CASSIFGRQGLSGNTIYF
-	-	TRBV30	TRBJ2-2	TGTGCCTGGAGTCGAGACCGCTCCCGCGGGGAGCTGTTTTTT	CAWSRDRSRGELFF
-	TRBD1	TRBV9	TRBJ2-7	TGTGCCAGCAGCGTATGGAGAGGGACAGTGGTGTACGAGCAGTACTTC	CASSVWRGTVVYEQYF
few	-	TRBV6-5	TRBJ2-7	TGTGCCAGCAGTTACAGCAGTCTCTACGAGCAGTACTTC	CASSYSSLYEQYF
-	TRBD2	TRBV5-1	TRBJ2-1	TGCGCCAGCAGCCCGGGACTAGCGGGGGCTACTTACAATGAGCAGTTCTTC	CASSPGLAGATYNEQFF
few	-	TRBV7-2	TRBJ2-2	TGTGCCAGCAGCTTACGGCGAGGGGAGCTGTTTTTT	CASSLRRGELFF
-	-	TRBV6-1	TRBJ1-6	TGTGCCAGCAGTTTGGGGGGGGGTAATAATTCACCCCTCCACTTT	CASSLGGGNNSPLHF
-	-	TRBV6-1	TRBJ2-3	TGTGCCAGCAGGGTTGGTGCGGGGAGCACAGATACGCAGTATTTT	CASRVGAGSTDTQYF
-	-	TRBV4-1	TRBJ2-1	TGCGCCAGCAGCCAAAGCGGCAAGAGCTCCTACAATGAGCAGTTCTTC	CASSQSGKSSYNEQFF
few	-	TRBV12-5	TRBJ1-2	TGTGCTAGTGGTATCCAGACAGACTATGGCTACACCTTC	CASGIQTDYGYTF
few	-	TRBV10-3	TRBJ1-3	TGTGCCATCAGTGAGGGAAGTGGAAACACCATATATTTT	CAISEGSGNTIYF
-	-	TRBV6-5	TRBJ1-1	TGTGCCAGCGCCGCCGGGACGGTCATGAACACTGAAGCTTTCTTT	CASAAGTVMNTEAFF
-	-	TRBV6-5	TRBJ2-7	TGTGCCAGCAGTACCGGGACGGAGAACGAGCAGTACTTC	CASSTGTENEQYF
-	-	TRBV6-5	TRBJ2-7	TGTGCCAGCAATAAGTACGTTTCGGGCGGTTACGAGCAGTACTTC	CASNKYVSGGYEQYF
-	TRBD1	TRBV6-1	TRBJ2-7	TGTGCCAGCAGTGAACCGGGGACAGGCCTCTACGAGCAGTACTTC	CASSEPGTGLYEQYF
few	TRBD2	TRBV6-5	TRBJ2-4	TGTGCCTCCCTCGCGGCGGGGGGCAACATTCAGTACTTC	CASLAAGGNIQYF
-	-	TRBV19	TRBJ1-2	TGTGCCAGTGTCCAGGCAGGGGCCTATGGCTACACCTTC	CASVQAGAYGYTF
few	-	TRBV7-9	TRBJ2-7	TGTGCCAGCACCCGAGGGGACGGCAGCTCCTACGAGCAGTACTTC	CASTRGDGSSYEQYF
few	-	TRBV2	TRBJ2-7	TGTGCCAGCAGTGAAGGTTTGGGGGGCGACGAGCAGTACTTC	CASSEGLGGDEQYF
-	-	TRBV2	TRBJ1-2	TGTGCCAGCAGTGAAGCCCTGGTCTTCGGTGGCTATGGCTACACCTTC	CASSEALVFGGYGYTF
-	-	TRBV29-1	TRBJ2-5	TGCAGCCTTACGATAACAGGATTACAAGAGACCCAGTACTTC	CSLTITGLQETQYF
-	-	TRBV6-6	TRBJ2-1	TGTGCCAGCAGTTTCCGGCGGGATGAGCAGTTCTTC	CASSFRRDEQFF
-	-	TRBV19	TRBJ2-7	TGTGCCAGTAGTATAGAACAGACCGGGGGCTACGAGCAGTACTTC	CASSIEQTGGYEQYF
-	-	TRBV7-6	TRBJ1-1	TGTGCCAGCAGCTTTGAGTTGAACACTGAAGCTTTCTTT	CASSFELNTEAFF
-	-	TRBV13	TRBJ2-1	TGTGCCAGCAGCCGTCGACAGCCCTACAATGAGCAGTTCTTC	CASSRRQPYNEQFF
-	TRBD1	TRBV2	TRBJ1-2	TGTGCCAGCAGTTTACAGGGGGCGCCTGGCTACACCTTC	CASSLQGAPGYTF
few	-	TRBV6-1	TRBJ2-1	TGTGCCAGCAGTGACAGTCACAATGAGCAGTTCTTC	CASSDSHNEQFF
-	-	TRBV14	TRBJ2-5	TGTGCCAGCAGCCAAGCTTTTCGGGGTCCCCAAGAGACCCAGTACTTC	CASSQAFRGPQETQYF
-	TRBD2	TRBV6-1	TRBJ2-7	TGTGCCAGCAGTGGGCTAGCGGGGGGCGAGCAGTACTTC	CASSGLAGGEQYF
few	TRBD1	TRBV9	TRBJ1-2	TGTGCCAGCAGCCCCAGAGAGGGGGCGCCTGGCTACACCTTC	CASSPREGAPGYTF
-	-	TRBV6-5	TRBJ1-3	TGTGCCAGCCGAACTCCCGGGAGCTCTGGAAACACCATATATTTT	CASRTPGSSGNTIYF
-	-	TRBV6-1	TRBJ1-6	TGTGCCAGCAGTGAAAAGGGTAGGGATTCACCCCTCCACTTT	CASSEKGRDSPLHF
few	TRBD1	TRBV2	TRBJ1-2	TGTGCCAGCAGATTGGGACAGGGCTTTTTGGAGCGCTACACCTTC	CASRLGQGFLERYTF
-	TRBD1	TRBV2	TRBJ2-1	TGTGCCAGCAGTGAAGAGGCAGGGGGTCGATCGGGGCAGTTCTTC	CASSEEAGGRSGQFF
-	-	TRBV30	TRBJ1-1	TGTGCCTGGGGATGGGGGGGGAACACTGAAGCTTTCTTT	CAWGWGGNTEAFF